These T cell receptor beta chains were read from a single sample in a study of shared clonotypes between healthy human individuals. The table came from immunoSEQ multiplex PCR; TCRdb's copy has only in-frame clones and leaves some out. Of roughly 2.5 million clones listed, around 94% are singletons. Sequences were obtained from naive CD4+ T cells sorted from blood. These receptors all stem from a young man in good health. The CDR3 runs from the conserved cysteine through the conserved F or W. The D gene is left open where the match is weak.

D gene,J gene,V gene,CDR3 DNA,CDR3 protein
.,TRBJ1-1,TRBV18,TGTGCCAGCTCACCACTGGAGCAGAACACTGAAGCTTTCTTT,CASSPLEQNTEAFF
TRBD1,TRBJ1-5,TRBV2,TGTGCCAGCAGTGTCCCTGGACAGGGGAGTCAGCCCCAGCATTTT,CASSVPGQGSQPQHF
TRBD1,TRBJ1-4,TRBV13,TGTGCCAGCAGCACCACCGGGACAGGGTTAGAAAAACTGTTTTTT,CASSTTGTGLEKLFF
.,TRBJ2-1,TRBV6-5,TGTGCCAGCAGACCTTTAGGGGGAGAGAACAATGAGCAGTTCTTC,CASRPLGGENNEQFF
TRBD1,TRBJ1-1,TRBV5-1,TGCGCCAGCAGCGGGGGACAGGGTCGCAGCACTGAAGCTTTCTTT,CASSGGQGRSTEAFF
.,TRBJ2-7,TRBV30,TGTGCCTGGAGTCCCGACAGCCAACTGGAGCAGTACTTC,CAWSPDSQLEQYF
.,TRBJ1-5,TRBV12-5,TGTGCTAGTGGTTCCCCGGGGAAGGACAATCAGCCCCAGCATTTT,CASGSPGKDNQPQHF
TRBD1,TRBJ1-2,TRBV5-6,TGTGCCAGCAGCCCCGGATGGACAGGGGCCTTTAACTATGGCTACACCTTC,CASSPGWTGAFNYGYTF
.,TRBJ1-4,TRBV18,TGTGCCAGCTCATCGAGGCGCGTAGGGGGGCGAGCTAATGAAAAACTGTTTTTT,CASSSRRVGGRANEKLFF
.,TRBJ2-1,TRBV10-3,TGTGCCATCGGAAACTATTACAATGAGCAGTTCTTC,CAIGNYYNEQFF
.,TRBJ2-3,TRBV11-2,TGTGCCAGCAGCGATGATGCGGGGAGTTCAGATACGCAGTATTTT,CASSDDAGSSDTQYF
.,TRBJ1-3,TRBV5-1,TGCGCCAGCAGCTATGAGGGGTCCTCTGGAAACACCATATATTTT,CASSYEGSSGNTIYF
TRBD1,TRBJ1-2,TRBV4-3,TGCGCCAGCAGCCCCGAGGGGGCTGCTAACTATGGCTACACCTTC,CASSPEGAANYGYTF
.,TRBJ1-6,TRBV30,TGTGCCTGGATGGAGGGCGCCGGTTCACCCCTCCACTTT,CAWMEGAGSPLHF
TRBD1,TRBJ1-2,TRBV18,TGTGCCAGCTCTCGACAGGGGGGAGACTATGGCTACACCTTC,CASSRQGGDYGYTF
.,TRBJ1-1,TRBV28,TGTGCCAGCAGTTTATCGGGGAGAGAAGCTTTCTTT,CASSLSGREAFF
TRBD1,TRBJ2-1,TRBV6-6,TGTGCCAGCAGTTACACCCGGACAGGGATGGACAATGAGCAGTTCTTC,CASSYTRTGMDNEQFF